Described below is a single TCR beta chain sequence and its context. Its antigen is currently unknown. TCRdb itself ran the 5' RACE reads through MiXCR, one entry per CDR3 protein. The sample has roughly 1,500,000 distinct CDR3 sequences; around a third are singletons. The germline V gene has CDR1 GTSNPN and CDR2 SVGIG (reference sequence). Trimming took off 0 bases at V and 2 bases at J, with 11 bases between the two ends. The CDR3 is made up of 15 amino acids. The sample belongs to a study of identical twins. Whole-study results and caveats: The conclusions drew on cross-sectional statistical analysis instead of tracking the same donors. Within beta out-of-frame sequences, the excess sharing observed between twins was weaker.

Sample: cord blood. V is TRBV30 and J is TRBJ1-5; unclear D gene. The sequence was collected from a newborn girl in good health. The CDR3 reads CAWSVRGKGNQPQHF. The CDR3 DNA reads as TGTGCCTGGAGTGTTCGGGGAAAAGGCAATCAGCCCCAGCATTTT.